The next 9 T cell receptor beta chains were all read from a single sample in a study of PD-L1 blockade in urothelial cancer. Measured with immunoSEQ multiplex PCR; TCRdb has only the in-frame clones, and not every one. The top ten hold roughly 17% of the sample, which has about 51,000 clones, around 86% seen once. The sequenced sample was PBMCs, obtained around atezolizumab (anti-PD-L1) treatment. These TCRs come from a man between 60 and 75 years old with urothelial cancer.

The chain couples TRBV19 to TRBJ2-1, with 9 nucleotides matching TRBD1. Per germline, CDR1 LNHDA and CDR2 SQIVND (reference sequence). V shed 1 base, J shed 4 bases, and the junction held 5 bases outside the gene matches. The CDR3 is 16 amino acids. The CDR3 coding sequence is TGTGCCAGTAGTATAGTTAGACAGGGGGTATACAATGAGCAGTTCTTC. This codes for CASSIVRQGVYNEQFF.

V gene TRBV21-1 combines with J gene TRBJ2-7; the table's D gene call, TRBD2, was not cross checked with the DNA. TRBV21-1 is listed as a pseudogene. CDR3 size: 13 residues. The CDR3 reads CASSKLTFYEQYF. CDR3 DNA: TGTGCCAGCAGCAAACTAACTTTCTACGAGCAGTACTTC.

V is TRBV19 and J is TRBJ1-5; D may be TRBD1 (6 bases). The germline V gene has CDR1 LNHDA and CDR2 SQIVND (reference sequence). Trimming stripped 4 bases from V and 4 bases from J, with 20 bases between. The CDR3 is 17 amino acids. CDR3 bases: TGTGCCAGTAGTACCCGGGACAAGGAACACCTAAATCAGCCCCAGCATTTT. Translation: CASSTRDKEHLNQPQHF.

The V call is TRBV7-2, the J call TRBJ1-5; D remains ambiguous. Trimming took 1 base from V and 0 from J, leaving 7 bases between them. Germline loops: CDR1 SGHTA, CDR2 FQGNSA. The CDR3 is 15 amino acids. The CDR3 protein is CASSLVPGSNQPQHF. The DNA for the CDR3 is TGTGCCAGCAGCTTAGTTCCGGGTAGCAATCAGCCCCAGCATTTT.

V and J are TRBV30 and TRBJ1-4; tentative D call: TRBD1 (5 bases). Per germline, CDR1 GTSNPN and CDR2 SVGIG (reference sequence). This CDR3 comprises 13 residues. V lost 2 bases and J lost 8, with 12 bases in between. The CDR3 DNA is TGTGCCTGGAGTAGGGGTGATAGGGAAAAACTGTTTTTT. Its protein product is CAWSRGDREKLFF.

This clone was counted only a few times. The J gene is TRBJ1-3, the V gene TRBV5-4; D unclear. In germline, CDR1 is SGHNT, CDR2 YYREEE (reference sequence). V lost 4 bases, J lost 0 bases, and 11 bases lay in between. The CDR3 runs 15 residues. The CDR3 sequence is CASSRRGGSGNTIYF. The CDR3 DNA reads as TGTGCCAGCAGCCGACGGGGTGGCTCTGGAAACACCATATATTTT.

The chain has TRBV7-9 and TRBJ2-7, with 10 bases matching TRBD1. The CDR3 is made up of 15 amino acids. From germline, CDR1 is SEHNR and CDR2 FQNEAQ (reference sequence). The V gene end was trimmed by 5 bases and the J gene end by 0 bases; junction bases not matched to a gene: 4. The DNA for the CDR3 is TGTGCCAGCAGCCCACGGACAGGGGGCTCCTACGAGCAGTACTTC. This sequence encodes CASSPRTGGSYEQYF. Together with reference TRBV7-9 and TRBJ2-7, the CDR3 gives the full variable domain: DTGVSQNPRHKITKRGQNVTFRCDPISEHNRLYWYRQTLGQGPEFLTYFQNEAQLEKSRLLSDRFSAERPKGSFSTLEIQRTEQGDSAMYLCASSPRTGGSYEQYFGPGTRLTVT.

This clone has more than one count but fewer than ten. This sequence joins TRBV9 and TRBJ2-2, with 7 bases fitting TRBD2. Per germline, CDR1 SGDLS and CDR2 YYNGEE. V lost 3 bases and J lost 4; bases outside the gene matches: 6. CDR3 size: 15 residues. The CDR3 DNA sequence: TGTGCCAGCAGCGCCTCTAGCGGAGCCACCGGGGAGCTGTTTTTT. Residues: CASSASSGATGELFF.

The chain links TRBV11-3 to TRBJ1-2; TRBD1 agrees at 8 bases. CDR3 length: 15 residues. With 4 bases clipped from V and 6 bases from J, the junction kept 10 bases outside the gene matches. Germline assignment: CDR1 SGHNT and CDR2 YENEEA. The CDR3 region is CASSSRQGRSNGYTF. The CDR3 bases are TGTGCCAGCAGCTCGAGACAGGGGAGAAGCAATGGCTACACCTTC.